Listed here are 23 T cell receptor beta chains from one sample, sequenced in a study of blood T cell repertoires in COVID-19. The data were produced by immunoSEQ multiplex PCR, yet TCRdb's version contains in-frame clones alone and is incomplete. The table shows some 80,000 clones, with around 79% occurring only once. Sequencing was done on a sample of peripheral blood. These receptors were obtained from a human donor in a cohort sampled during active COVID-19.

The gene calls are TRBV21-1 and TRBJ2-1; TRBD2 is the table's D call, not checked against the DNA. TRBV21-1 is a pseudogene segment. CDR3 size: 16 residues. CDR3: CASSKAGTSVPNEQFF. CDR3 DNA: TGTGCCAGCAGCAAAGCAGGGACTAGCGTTCCCAATGAGCAGTTCTTC.

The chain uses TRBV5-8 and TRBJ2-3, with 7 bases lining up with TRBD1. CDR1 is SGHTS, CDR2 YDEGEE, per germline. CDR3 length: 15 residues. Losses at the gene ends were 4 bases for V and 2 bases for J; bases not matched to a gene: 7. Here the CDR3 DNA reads TGTGCCAGCAGCCCCGGGACAGCGAACACAGATACGCAGTATTTT. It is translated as CASSPGTANTDTQYF.

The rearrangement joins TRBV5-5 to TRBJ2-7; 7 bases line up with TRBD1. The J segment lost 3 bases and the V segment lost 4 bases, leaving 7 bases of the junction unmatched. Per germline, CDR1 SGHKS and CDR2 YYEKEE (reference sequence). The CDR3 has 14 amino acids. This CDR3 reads CASSPSGQYYEQYF. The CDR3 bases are TGTGCCAGCAGCCCGTCGGGACAGTACTACGAGCAGTACTTC.

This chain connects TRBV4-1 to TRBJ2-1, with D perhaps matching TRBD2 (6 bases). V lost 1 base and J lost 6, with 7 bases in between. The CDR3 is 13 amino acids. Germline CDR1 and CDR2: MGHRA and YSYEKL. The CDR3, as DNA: TGCGCCAGCAGCCAAGGGGGGGTCAATGAGCAGTTCTTC. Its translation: CASSQGGVNEQFF.

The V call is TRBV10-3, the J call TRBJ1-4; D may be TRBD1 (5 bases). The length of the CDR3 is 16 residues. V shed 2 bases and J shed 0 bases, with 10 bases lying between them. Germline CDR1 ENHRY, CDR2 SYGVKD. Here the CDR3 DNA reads TGTGCCATCAGTGAGGGGGGGACCGCAACTAATGAAAAACTGTTTTTT. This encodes CAISEGGTATNEKLFF.

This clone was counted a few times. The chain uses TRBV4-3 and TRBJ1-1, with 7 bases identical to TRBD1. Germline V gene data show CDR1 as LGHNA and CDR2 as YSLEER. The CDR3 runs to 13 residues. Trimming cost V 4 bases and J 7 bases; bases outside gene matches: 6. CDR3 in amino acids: CASSPNRGNEAFF. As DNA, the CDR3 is TGCGCCAGCAGCCCTAACAGGGGAAATGAAGCTTTCTTT.

The CDR3 bases are TGTGCCAGTAGCCCCCAGTGGGGAGGGGGCAATCAGCCCCAGCATTTT. This sequence encodes CASSPQWGGGNQPQHF. This rearrangement joins TRBV19 to TRBJ1-5, with D maybe TRBD1 (5 bases). Looked up from germline, CDR1 is LNHDA and CDR2 is SQIVND (reference sequence). This CDR3 region has 16 residues. Between the trimmed V and J ends, which lost 6 bases and 2 bases, there was a span of 17 bases. Combining the CDR3 with reference TRBV19 and TRBJ1-5 gives the whole variable domain DGGITQSPKYLFRKEGQNVTLSCEQNLNHDAMYWYRQDPGQGLRLIYYSQIVNDFQKGDIAEGYSVSREKKESFPLTVTSAQKNPTAFYLCASSPQWGGGNQPQHFGDGTRLSIL.

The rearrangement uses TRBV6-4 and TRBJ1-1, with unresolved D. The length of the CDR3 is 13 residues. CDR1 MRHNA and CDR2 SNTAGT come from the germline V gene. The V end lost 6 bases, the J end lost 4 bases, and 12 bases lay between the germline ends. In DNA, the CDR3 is TGTGCCAGCAGCATTAGGTCGGGCACTGAAGCTTTCTTT. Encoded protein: CASSIRSGTEAFF.

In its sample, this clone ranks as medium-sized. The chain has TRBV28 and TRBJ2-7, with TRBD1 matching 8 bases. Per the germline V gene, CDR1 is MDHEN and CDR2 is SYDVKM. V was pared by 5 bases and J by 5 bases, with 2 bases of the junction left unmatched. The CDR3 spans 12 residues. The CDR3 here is CASSMDRDEQYF. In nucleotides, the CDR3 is TGTGCCAGCAGTATGGACAGGGACGAGCAGTACTTC.

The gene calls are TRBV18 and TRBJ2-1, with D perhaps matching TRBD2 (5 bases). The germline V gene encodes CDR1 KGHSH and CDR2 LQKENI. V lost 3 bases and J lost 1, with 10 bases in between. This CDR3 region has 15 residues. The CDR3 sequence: CASSPQRDSYNEQFF. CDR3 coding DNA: TGTGCCAGCTCACCGCAGAGGGATTCCTACAATGAGCAGTTCTTC.

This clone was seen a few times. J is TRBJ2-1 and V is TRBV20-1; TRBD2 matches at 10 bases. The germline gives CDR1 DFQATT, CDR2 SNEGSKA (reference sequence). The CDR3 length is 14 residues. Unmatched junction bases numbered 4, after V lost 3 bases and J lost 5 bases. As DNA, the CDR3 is TGCAGTGCTAGTGCTAGCGGGAGAAACAATGAGCAGTTCTTC. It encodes CSASASGRNNEQFF.

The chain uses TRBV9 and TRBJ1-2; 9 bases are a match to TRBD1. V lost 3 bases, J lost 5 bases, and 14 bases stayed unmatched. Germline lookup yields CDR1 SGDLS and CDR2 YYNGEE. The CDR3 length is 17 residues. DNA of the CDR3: TGTGCCAGCAGCGCTGTATCCGGGACAGGGCCCTCATATGGCTACACCTTC. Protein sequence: CASSAVSGTGPSYGYTF.

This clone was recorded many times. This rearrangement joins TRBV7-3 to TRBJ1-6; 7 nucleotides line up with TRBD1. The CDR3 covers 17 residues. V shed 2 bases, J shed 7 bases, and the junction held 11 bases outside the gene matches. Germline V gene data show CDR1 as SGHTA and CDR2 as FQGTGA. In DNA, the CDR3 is TGTGCCAGCAGCTTATATAGTAATCCGGGACAGAATTCACCCCTCCACTTT. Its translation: CASSLYSNPGQNSPLHF.

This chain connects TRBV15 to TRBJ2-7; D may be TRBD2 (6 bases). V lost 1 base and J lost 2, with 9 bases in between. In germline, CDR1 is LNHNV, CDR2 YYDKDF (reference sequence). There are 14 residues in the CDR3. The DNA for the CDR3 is TGTGCCACCAGCAGAGGAGGAGGGCCCTACGAGCAGTACGTC. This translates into CATSRGGGPYEQYV.

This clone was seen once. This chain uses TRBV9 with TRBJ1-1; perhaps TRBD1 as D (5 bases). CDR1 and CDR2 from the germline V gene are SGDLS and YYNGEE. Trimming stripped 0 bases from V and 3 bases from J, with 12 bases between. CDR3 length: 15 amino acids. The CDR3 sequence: CASSVDVNRYTEAFF. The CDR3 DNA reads TGTGCCAGCAGCGTAGACGTGAACAGGTACACTGAAGCTTTCTTT.

CDR3 amino acids: CASIGAPSTDTQYF. CDR3 DNA sequence: TGCGCCAGCATAGGGGCTCCTAGCACAGATACGCAGTATTTT. The chain recombines TRBV10-2 with TRBJ2-3; D is possibly TRBD1 (5 bases). CDR1 is WSHSY and CDR2 is SAAADI in the germline V gene. V was pared by 7 bases and J by 0 bases, with 11 bases between. CDR3 length: 14 residues.

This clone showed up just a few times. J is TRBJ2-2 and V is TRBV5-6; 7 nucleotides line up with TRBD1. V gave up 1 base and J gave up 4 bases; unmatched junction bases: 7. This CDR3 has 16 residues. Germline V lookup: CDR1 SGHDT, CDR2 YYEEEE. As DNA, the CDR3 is TGTGCCAGCAGCTTGCTTGTCTCAGGGGGCACCGGGGAGCTGTTTTTT. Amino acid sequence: CASSLLVSGGTGELFF.

Here the CDR3 reads CASSYSKLSGVNDEQYF. The DNA of the CDR3 is TGTGCCAGCAGTTACTCGAAGCTGTCAGGGGTAAACGACGAGCAGTACTTC. The V call is TRBV6-2 or TRBV6-3, the J call TRBJ2-7; tentatively, D is TRBD1 (6 bases). This CDR3 region has 17 residues. Germline CDR1 MNHEY, CDR2 SVGEGT. The germline V and J ends were trimmed by 0 bases and 5 bases, with 20 bases remaining between them.

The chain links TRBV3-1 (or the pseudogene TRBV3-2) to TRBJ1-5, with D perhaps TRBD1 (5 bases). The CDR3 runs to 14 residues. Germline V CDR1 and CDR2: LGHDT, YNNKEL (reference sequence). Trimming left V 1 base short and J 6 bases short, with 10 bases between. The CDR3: CASSQGGGTQPQHF. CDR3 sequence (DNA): TGTGCCAGCAGCCAAGGGGGCGGGACTCAGCCCCAGCATTTT.

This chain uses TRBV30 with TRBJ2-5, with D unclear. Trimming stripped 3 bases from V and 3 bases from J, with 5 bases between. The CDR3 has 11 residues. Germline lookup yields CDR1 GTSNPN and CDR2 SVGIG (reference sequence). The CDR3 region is CAWSVEETQYF. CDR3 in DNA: TGTGCCTGGAGCGTCGAAGAGACCCAGTACTTC. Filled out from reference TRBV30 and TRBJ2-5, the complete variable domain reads SQTIHQWPATLVQPVGSPLSLECTVEGTSNPNLYWYRQAAGRGLQLLFYSVGIGQISSEVPQNLSASRPQDRQFILSSKKLLLSDSGFYLCAWSVEETQYFGPGTRLLVL.

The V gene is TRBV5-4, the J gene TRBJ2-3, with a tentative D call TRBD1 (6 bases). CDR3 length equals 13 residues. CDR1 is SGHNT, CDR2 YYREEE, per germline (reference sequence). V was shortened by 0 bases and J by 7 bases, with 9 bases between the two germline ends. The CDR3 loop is CASSLEGVNTQYF. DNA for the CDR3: TGTGCCAGCAGCTTGGAGGGGGTGAATACGCAGTATTTT.

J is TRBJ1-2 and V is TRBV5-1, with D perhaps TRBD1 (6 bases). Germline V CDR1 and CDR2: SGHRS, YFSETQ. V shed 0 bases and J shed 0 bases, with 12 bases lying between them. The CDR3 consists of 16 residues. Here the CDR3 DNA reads TGCGCCAGCAGCTTGGCCGGACAGCCTACTAACTATGGCTACACCTTC. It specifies CASSLAGQPTNYGYTF.

This CDR3 reads CASTATGGANTGELFF. DNA of the CDR3: TGTGCCAGCACCGCGACAGGGGGCGCGAACACCGGGGAGCTGTTTTTT. The chain couples TRBV5-4 to TRBJ2-2, with 10 bases fitting TRBD1. J gave up 0 bases and V 6 bases, and 5 bases lay outside the gene matches. The CDR3 has 16 amino acids. CDR1 SGHNT and CDR2 YYREEE come from the germline V gene (reference sequence).